The next 10 T cell receptor beta chains were all read from a single sample in a study of regulatory T cells in long-lasting Graves disease. The sample's time point: persistent/refractory GD, antithyroid drugs over 5 years with positive TRAb. With RNA extracted from PBMCs as input, the TCR library was made. Relying on iRepertoire HTBI primers and Arm-PCR of CDR3 regions, the team built TCR beta libraries. A single record per CDR3 protein comes from TCRdb applying MiXCR to the multiplex PCR reads. The sample lists more than 300,000 distinct CDR3 sequences; around 20% were seen once. This specimen was peripheral blood mononuclear cells (PBMCs), taken when the disease was refractory, from a patient treated with antithyroid drugs. Receptors were obtained from a female donor with Graves disease.

V gene TRBV28 combines with J gene TRBJ2-1, with D tentatively TRBD2 (6 bases). This CDR3 comprises 17 residues. Germline CDR1 MDHEN, CDR2 SYDVKM. V lost 0 bases and J 7 bases, leaving 19 bases between the germline ends. The CDR3 reads CASSLWSSAEVINEQFF. CDR3 coding DNA: TGTGCCAGCAGTTTATGGTCTAGCGCAGAAGTCATAAATGAGCAGTTCTTC.

The sample holds many counts of this clonotype. The V and J genes are TRBV19 and TRBJ1-5; possible D gene TRBD1, 6 bases. Germline loops: CDR1 LNHDA, CDR2 SQIVND (reference sequence). The V gene lost 6 bases and the J gene lost 3 bases, with 18 bases spanning the gap. The CDR3 has 16 residues. DNA for the CDR3: TGTGCCAGTAGGACACAGGGTCTAACCTACAATCAGCCCCAGCATTTT. It is translated as CASRTQGLTYNQPQHF.

This clonotype was detected only a few times. The J gene is TRBJ2-7, the V gene TRBV3-1, with 9 bases identical to TRBD1. V was pared by 1 base and J by 4 bases, with 5 bases of the junction left unmatched. CDR3 length: 15 residues. From germline, CDR1 is LGHDT and CDR2 YNNKEL (reference sequence). The CDR3 sequence is CASSQGRDRAYEQYF. DNA of the CDR3: TGTGCCAGCAGCCAAGGTCGGGACAGGGCTTACGAGCAGTACTTC.

This clonotype was observed at least ten times. J is TRBJ2-5 and V is TRBV24-1; D is ambiguous. CDR3 length equals 14 residues. Germline V gene lookup returns CDR1 KGHDR and CDR2 SFDVKD. With 3 bases removed from V and 4 bases from J, the gap between germline ends came to 11 bases. The CDR3 nucleotides are TGTGCCACCAGTGATGGGCAGTATGTAGAGACCCAGTACTTC. It is translated as CATSDGQYVETQYF.

This clonotype has a count of ten or more. The chain joins TRBV24-1 to TRBJ2-7, with 8 positions matching TRBD2. This CDR3 spans 13 amino acids. Per the germline V gene, CDR1 is KGHDR and CDR2 is SFDVKD. J lost 4 bases, V lost 9 bases, and 7 bases had no gene match. The CDR3 loop is CATSRGGDYEQYF. CDR3 sequence (DNA): TGTGCCACCTCCCGGGGGGGAGATTACGAGCAGTACTTC.

Turning to this clonotype: A read error may explain this, as a much larger clone is one base away. The chain employs TRBV6-2 or TRBV6-3 and TRBJ2-7, with D tentatively TRBD2 (5 bases). The CDR3 runs to 16 residues. The germline V gene has CDR1 MNHEY and CDR2 SVGEGT. This chain's CDR3 is CVSSYSQQRSPYEQYF. The CDR3, as DNA: TGTGTCAGCAGTTACTCCCAACAGCGGAGTCCCTACGAGCAGTACTTC.

This clonotype came up many times. This chain uses TRBV6-5 with TRBJ1-6; 9 bases are shared with TRBD1. Germline values: CDR1 MNHEY, CDR2 SVGAGI. The CDR3 loop spans 17 amino acids. The V segment lost 4 bases and the J segment 4 bases; nucleotides outside the gene matches: 8. This CDR3 reads CASSLPTGGAYNSPLHF. CDR3 coding DNA: TGTGCCAGCAGTTTACCCACAGGGGGCGCTTATAATTCACCCCTCCACTTT.

This clonotype was found a few times. The V and J genes are TRBV2 and TRBJ1-3; weak D call: TRBD1 (5 bases). The CDR3 length is 14 residues. CDR1 and CDR2 from the germline V gene are SNHLY and FYNNEI. V lost 5 bases and J 0 bases, leaving 8 bases between the germline ends. CDR3 region: CASSYDSSGNTIYF. In DNA, the CDR3 is TGTGCCAGCAGTTACGACAGCTCTGGAAACACCATATATTTT.

The chain joins TRBV6-2 or TRBV6-3 to TRBJ2-2; perhaps TRBD1 as D (6 bases). Trimming pared 6 bases from V and 3 bases from J, leaving 8 bases between. CDR3 size: 13 residues. Germline assignment: CDR1 MNHEY and CDR2 SVGEGT. The CDR3 is CASRQGDTGELFF. The CDR3 bases are TGTGCCAGCAGACAGGGCGACACCGGGGAGCTGTTTTTT.

This clonotype was seen more than once but under ten times. The CDR3 nucleotides read TGCAGTGCTAGTCCTACTAGCGAGTCCTACAATGAGCAGTTCTTC. Its translation: CSASPTSESYNEQFF. The gene calls are TRBV20-1 and TRBJ2-1; 7 bases agree with TRBD2. Germline loops: CDR1 DFQATT, CDR2 SNEGSKA (reference sequence). Trimming took 3 bases from V and 1 from J; bases not matched to a gene: 6. The CDR3 length is 15 residues.